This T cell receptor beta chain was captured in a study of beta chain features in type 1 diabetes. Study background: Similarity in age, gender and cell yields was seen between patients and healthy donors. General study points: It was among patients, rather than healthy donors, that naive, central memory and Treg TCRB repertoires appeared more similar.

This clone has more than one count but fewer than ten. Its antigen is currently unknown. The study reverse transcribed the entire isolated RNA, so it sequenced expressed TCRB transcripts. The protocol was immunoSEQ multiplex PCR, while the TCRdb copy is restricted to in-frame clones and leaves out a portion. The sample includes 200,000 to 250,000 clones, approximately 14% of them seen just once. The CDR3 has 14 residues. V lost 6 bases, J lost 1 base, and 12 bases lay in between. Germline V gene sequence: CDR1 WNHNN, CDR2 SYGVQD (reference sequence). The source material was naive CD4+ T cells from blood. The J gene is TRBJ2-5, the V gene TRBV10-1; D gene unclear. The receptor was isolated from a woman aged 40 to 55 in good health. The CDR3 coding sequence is TGCGCCAGCAGCCCTGCTAGGTCCCAAGAGACCCAGTACTTC. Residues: CASSPARSQETQYF.